This is a list of T cell receptor beta chains from one sample in a study of T-cell memory formation after mild COVID-19. Each CDR3 protein is one row after TCRdb ran MiXCR on the 5' RACE reads. The sample has 400,000 to 550,000 distinct CDR3 sequences, 25% seen once; the top ten hold around 12%. Material for sequencing was PBMCs or a T cell subset sorted from them (not recorded which). These receptors all stem from an adult woman who had mild COVID-19 (a few samples of this study predate the infection). Cell type and time point are not known. CDR3s include the opening cysteine and the closing phenylalanine or tryptophan. A clone size is listed for some rows: how often the clone was seen (once, few, many), or a class if it is expanded.

size: .; V: TRBV30; CDR3: CASGTDRPYEQYF
size: .; V: TRBV12-3/TRBV12-4; CDR3: CASSFQPHRGAPFYNEQFF
size: .; V: TRBV27; CDR3: CASRWDSYNSPLHF
size: .; V: TRBV5-1; CDR3: CASKQDMDTQYF
size: .; V: TRBV7-3; CDR3: CASSFSGEGTGELFF
size: few; V: TRBV5-1; CDR3: CASSFRGTESNGELFF
size: few; V: TRBV10-3; CDR3: CAISDSERGSYEQYF
size: .; V: TRBV5-1; CDR3: CASSLSEAVYNEQFF
size: few; V: TRBV7-6; CDR3: CASSSRTGGGGETQYF
size: .; V: TRBV7-6; CDR3: CASSGPSGGISTDTQYF
size: .; V: TRBV7-2; CDR3: CASSLIEGSYEQYF
size: few; V: TRBV19; CDR3: CASMERGEAFF
size: .; V: TRBV7-8; CDR3: CASSLAWYMGTGGTDTQYF
size: few; V: TRBV5-1; CDR3: CASSLAASGGPLRNEQFF
size: .; V: TRBV7-9; CDR3: CASSLAPGGETYEQYF
size: few; V: TRBV7-8; CDR3: CASSLGGLAGGLYEQYF
size: .; V: TRBV11-2; CDR3: CASSSRGGVTEAFF
size: .; V: TRBV29-1; CDR3: CSVESGGGITEAFF
size: few; V: TRBV7-6; CDR3: CASSLEGGQLSGNTIYF
size: .; V: TRBV5-6; CDR3: CASSLALTGTNIQYF
size: .; V: TRBV19; CDR3: CASSTGITEAFF
size: many; V: TRBV4-1; CDR3: CASSQDSSYEQYF
size: few; V: TRBV5-6; CDR3: CASSWVRGENEQYF
size: .; V: TRBV15; CDR3: CATSYTLDSSYEQYF
size: many; V: TRBV12-3/TRBV12-4; CDR3: CASSWSLATGSYNEQFF
size: .; V: TRBV9; CDR3: CASSVGTVNEKLFF
size: .; V: TRBV9; CDR3: CASSVVVREGYNEQFF
size: few; V: TRBV7-6; CDR3: CASSSQGGEKLFF
size: .; V: TRBV12-3/TRBV12-4; CDR3: CASSPLAGVGEQFF
size: few; V: TRBV20-1; CDR3: CSAKTTSNQPQHF
size: .; V: TRBV2; CDR3: CASSPTLSSYNSPLHF
size: .; V: TRBV20-1; CDR3: CSASSTGTGGYEQYF
size: few; V: TRBV3-1; CDR3: CASSQGQLGNSPLHF
size: .; V: TRBV20-1; CDR3: CSAQLGAVNSGNTIYF